Presented here are 18 T cell receptor beta chains from one specimen sequenced in a study of beta chain features in type 1 diabetes. Sequenced material consisted of expressed TCRB transcripts (all of the isolated RNA was reverse transcribed). Measured with immunoSEQ multiplex PCR; TCRdb has only the in-frame clones, and not every one. Seen here are around 450,000 clones, about 10% observed once, and the top ten hold over 0.04%. The sample consisted of naive CD4+ T cells from blood. The receptors were sampled from a woman under 30 in good health.

This clone was seen more than once but under ten times. The V and J genes are TRBV9 and TRBJ2-3; TRBD1 aligns across 9 bases. This CDR3 spans 15 amino acids. Germline CDR1 reads SGDLS; CDR2 reads YYNGEE. V lost 4 bases and J lost 2; bases outside the gene matches: 5. Written as DNA, the CDR3 is TGTGCCAGCAGCATCTGGACAGGGGTCACAGATACGCAGTATTTT. It encodes CASSIWTGVTDTQYF. The full variable domain, completed using reference TRBV9 and TRBJ2-3, is DSGVTQTPKHLITATGQRVTLRCSPRSGDLSVYWYQQSLDQGLQFLIQYYNGEERAKGNILERFSAQQFPDLHSELNLSSLELGDSALYFCASSIWTGVTDTQYFGPGTRLTVL.

This clone has only a few counts. V gene TRBV5-1 combines with J gene TRBJ2-1, with TRBD2 identical over 11 bases. V dropped 4 bases and J dropped 11; count of bases not matched to a gene: 14. CDR1 and CDR2 from the germline V gene are SGHRS and YFSETQ. The CDR3 loop spans 16 amino acids. CDR3 nucleotides: TGCGCCAGCAGCGGTATACTAGCGGGGGCTACTCCACAGCAGTTCTTC. The encoded protein is CASSGILAGATPQQFF.

The chain joins TRBV29-1 to TRBJ1-2; D is undetermined. Trimming left V 4 bases short and J 6 bases short, with 15 bases between. The CDR3 consists of 13 residues. Germline V lookup: CDR1 SQVTM, CDR2 ANQGSEA. In nucleotides, the CDR3 is TGCAGCGTTGGCTCCGGGTTAATGGATGGCTACACCTTC. Translated, it gives CSVGSGLMDGYTF.

This clone showed up just a few times. This chain joins TRBV15 and TRBJ2-5, with D perhaps TRBD2 (5 bases). Germline-derived CDR1 and CDR2 are LNHNV and YYDKDF (reference sequence). The CDR3 spans 13 residues. The ends were cut back, 4 bases at V and 1 base at J, with 7 bases in the middle. CDR3 amino acids: CATSIGVQETQYF. The DNA for the CDR3 is TGTGCCACCAGCATCGGGGTCCAAGAGACCCAGTACTTC.

This clone was observed a handful of times. Here the CDR3 reads CASSGDLNTEAFF. CDR3 DNA sequence: TGTGCCAGCAGCGGCGATCTGAACACTGAAGCTTTCTTT. V gene TRBV9 combines with J gene TRBJ1-1; no firm D call. Trimming cost V 3 bases and J 0 bases, with 6 bases left between them. The CDR3 sequence is 13 residues long. Germline CDR1 and CDR2: SGDLS and YYNGEE.

There are a few counts of this clone. The chain employs TRBV15 and TRBJ2-1, with D maybe TRBD1 (6 bases). This CDR3 spans 14 amino acids. Germline V CDR1 and CDR2: LNHNV, YYDKDF (reference sequence). The V gene lost 1 base and the J gene lost 9 bases, with 13 bases spanning the gap. The CDR3 loop reads CATSRAVQGFEQFF. The CDR3 DNA reads as TGTGCCACCAGCAGAGCGGTCCAGGGGTTTGAGCAGTTCTTC.

This clone has only a few counts. The chain couples TRBV28 to TRBJ1-4; 7 bases line up with TRBD1. CDR1 and CDR2 (germline): MDHEN, SYDVKM. V shed 5 bases and J 1 base; nucleotides not matched to a gene: 1. This CDR3 comprises 14 residues. The CDR3, as DNA: TGTGCCAGCAGTCGACAGGGAACTAATGAAAAACTGTTTTTT. Protein product: CASSRQGTNEKLFF.

The chain recombines TRBV6-6 with TRBJ2-1; no clear D gene. This CDR3 has 15 residues. Per germline, CDR1 MNHNY and CDR2 SVGAGI (reference sequence). Trimming took 6 bases from V and 0 from J, leaving 12 bases between them. Here the CDR3 DNA reads TGTGCCAGCAGACAAACAGATAGCTCCTACAATGAGCAGTTCTTC. Protein product: CASRQTDSSYNEQFF.

The chain couples TRBV30 to TRBJ1-5; unclear D gene. V lost 0 bases, J lost 9 bases, and 12 bases lay in between. The germline V gene encodes CDR1 GTSNPN and CDR2 SVGIG (reference sequence). CDR3 length: 13 residues. This chain's CDR3 is CAWSVQDGSPQHF. For the CDR3, the DNA is TGTGCCTGGAGTGTACAAGACGGCTCGCCCCAGCATTTT.

This clone was seen a few times. The chain links TRBV7-2 to TRBJ2-1, with 13 nucleotides matching TRBD2. The CDR3 sequence is 17 residues long. Trimming at V came to 4 bases and at J to 4 bases, leaving 7 bases not matched to a gene. The germline gives CDR1 SGHTA, CDR2 FQGNSA. CDR3 sequence (DNA): TGTGCCAGCAGCTCACTAGGACTAGCGGGAGTGTACAATGAGCAGTTCTTC. Protein product: CASSSLGLAGVYNEQFF.

The V gene is TRBV7-2, the J gene TRBJ2-1; D gene uncertain. The ends were cut back, 10 bases at V and 0 bases at J, with 10 bases in the middle. Looked up from germline, CDR1 is SGHTA and CDR2 is FQGNSA. This CDR3 is 13 amino acids long. The CDR3 loop is CATVISSYNEQFF. CDR3 bases: TGTGCCACTGTCATAAGCTCCTACAATGAGCAGTTCTTC.

There are a few counts of this clone. The chain carries TRBV9 and TRBJ2-5; 10 positions match TRBD2. CDR1 and CDR2 from the germline V gene are SGDLS and YYNGEE. The trim removed 3 bases at V and 1 base at J, leaving 3 bases unmatched. CDR3 length: 15 residues. The CDR3 nucleotides are TGTGCCAGCAGCGCCCGGACTAGCGGCCAAGAGACCCAGTACTTC. It is translated as CASSARTSGQETQYF.

This clone has more than one count but fewer than ten. The chain uses TRBV4-3 and TRBJ2-5, with 8 bases lining up with TRBD2. This CDR3 has 15 amino acids. Germline V gene lookup returns CDR1 LGHNA and CDR2 YSLEER. J gave up 5 bases and V 3 bases, and 8 bases lay outside the gene matches. DNA for the CDR3: TGCGCCAGCAGCCAGTCTAGCGGGCTTTTCGAGACCCAGTACTTC. Protein product: CASSQSSGLFETQYF.

This clone has just a few counts. This chain joins TRBV14 and TRBJ1-4; D unclear. Germline V lookup: CDR1 SGHDN, CDR2 FVKESK. The CDR3 sequence is 13 residues long. Between the trimmed V and J ends, which lost 4 bases and 8 bases, there was a span of 11 bases. The CDR3 region is CASSRQAPEKLFF. CDR3 sequence (DNA): TGTGCCAGCAGCCGCCAGGCTCCCGAAAAACTGTTTTTT.

This chain uses TRBV7-8 with TRBJ1-1; TRBD1 agrees at 9 bases. CDR3 size: 14 residues. Germline trimming cut 8 bases from V and 0 bases from J; bases unmatched to any gene: 4. Germline CDR1 is SGHVS and CDR2 is FQNEAQ. For the CDR3, the DNA is TGTGCCAGCGGCGGACAGGGGATGAACACTGAAGCTTTCTTT. This sequence encodes CASGGQGMNTEAFF.

This clone has more than one count but fewer than ten. The chain carries TRBV7-9 and TRBJ1-4; unclear D gene. V lost 4 bases and J 3 bases, leaving 6 bases between the germline ends. The germline V gene has CDR1 SEHNR and CDR2 FQNEAQ (reference sequence). The CDR3 spans 13 residues. The CDR3 is CASSSPANEKLFF. CDR3 DNA: TGTGCCAGCAGCTCTCCGGCTAATGAAAAACTGTTTTTT.

This clone was seen a few times. The rearrangement links TRBV5-4 to TRBJ1-4, with 9 bases lining up with TRBD1. Germline values: CDR1 SGHNT, CDR2 YYREEE (reference sequence). CDR3 length: 14 residues. With V trimmed by 4 bases and J by 5 bases, 3 bases remained unmatched. The DNA of the CDR3 is TGTGCCAGCAGCCCCGGGACAGGGAATGAAAAACTGTTTTTT. This encodes CASSPGTGNEKLFF.

This chain connects TRBV27 to TRBJ2-7; 9 bases are shared with TRBD1. The CDR3 spans 13 residues. The germline V gene has CDR1 MNHEY and CDR2 SMNVEV (reference sequence). The junction had 6 bases not matched to a gene; V was cut back by 6 bases and J by 6 bases. The CDR3 nucleotides read TGTGCCAGCAGGGTGGTGGGACAGGGCGAGCAGTACTTC. As protein: CASRVVGQGEQYF.